This record concerns one T cell receptor (beta chain) sequence. Its target is unknown. Germline V gene data show CDR1 as MGHDK and CDR2 as SYGVNS. V lost 8 bases, J lost 8 bases, and 6 bases stayed unmatched. This CDR3 spans 13 amino acids. Assay: immunoSEQ multiplex PCR; the TCRdb copy retains only in-frame clones and omits some. The table lists 9,500 to 15,000 clones, around 87% of them singletons. These data belong to a study of chemoradiotherapy in HPV16-positive cancers. General study points: Non-HPV-specific T cells did not expand in tumors during treatment, whereas candidate HPV-specific clones and E7-related motifs did.

Repertoires were sampled repeatedly during chemoradiotherapy. The chain carries TRBV25-1 and TRBJ1-2, with 12 bases fitting TRBD1. This clonotype originated in a human donor with HPV-associated anogenital cancer. Specimen collection occurred from a patient who underwent chemoradiotherapy. CDR3 residues: CASGGQGAAGYTF. CDR3 coding DNA: TGTGCCAGCGGGGGACAGGGGGCTGCCGGCTACACCTTC.